This entry lists 14 T cell receptor beta chains sequenced from one sample in a study of T cell responses to AZD1222 COVID-19 vaccine. Profiling relied on immunoSEQ multiplex PCR, and the TCRdb table lists in-frame clones only, not all of them. The sample includes roughly 100,000 clones, 89% of them seen just once. The material sequenced was peripheral blood, taken on day 0 of AZD1222 vaccination. These receptors originate from an adult in good health.

V gene TRBV6-5 combines with J gene TRBJ2-1, with D uncertain. The CDR3 contains 13 residues. The V gene lost 0 bases and the J gene lost 8 bases, with 8 bases spanning the gap. In germline, CDR1 is MNHEY, CDR2 SVGAGI. The DNA for the CDR3 is TGTGCCAGCAGTTACTCGGCCCGACATGAGCAGTTCTTC. It is translated as CASSYSARHEQFF.

This sequence joins TRBV19 and TRBJ1-5; no definite D call. V was shortened by 3 bases and J by 0 bases, with 6 bases between the two germline ends. CDR3 length: 14 residues. Germline V gives CDR1 LNHDA, CDR2 SQIVND (reference sequence). The CDR3 DNA follows: TGTGCCAGTAGTATGAAGTATAGCAATCAGCCCCAGCATTTT. Translation gives CASSMKYSNQPQHF.

The gene calls are TRBV12-5 and TRBJ1-4; D remains unclear. The CDR3 is 12 amino acids. The germline V and J ends were trimmed by 7 bases and 7 bases, with 10 bases remaining between them. From germline, CDR1 is LGHNT and CDR2 FRNRAP. The CDR3 region is CASAQESEKLFF. The CDR3 nucleotides read TGTGCTAGTGCCCAGGAATCTGAAAAACTGTTTTTT.

This clone has a single count. The J gene is TRBJ1-1, the V gene TRBV12-3 or TRBV12-4; no definite D call. There are 12 residues in the CDR3. V lost 3 bases to trimming and J lost 6 bases, with 8 bases between them. The CDR3 DNA follows: TGTGCCAGCAGTTTTGTACCCGCTGAAGCTTTCTTT. This gives the protein CASSFVPAEAFF.

CDR3 coding DNA: TGTGCCAGTAGTCTCCCGGGACGGATTAACTATGGCTACACCTTC. Protein: CASSLPGRINYGYTF. The chain employs TRBV19 and TRBJ1-2, with a tentative D call TRBD1 (5 bases). The CDR3 runs to 15 residues. Germline V gene data show CDR1 as LNHDA and CDR2 as SQIVND (reference sequence). V lost 5 bases and J 1 base, leaving 14 bases between the germline ends. Variable domain in full (rest from reference TRBV19 and TRBJ1-2): DGGITQSPKYLFRKEGQNVTLSCEQNLNHDAMYWYRQDPGQGLRLIYYSQIVNDFQKGDIAEGYSVSREKKESFPLTVTSAQKNPTAFYLCASSLPGRINYGYTFGSGTRLTVV.

A word on this clone: At one end, the junction sequence differs from germline, possibly due to a read error. The gene calls are TRBV2 and TRBJ2-4, with a weak D call TRBD2 (7 bases). Germline V gene data show CDR1 as SNHLY and CDR2 as FYNNEI. This CDR3 region has 16 residues. Here the CDR3 reads CASSGGAPDAKNIQYF. The CDR3 nucleotides are TGTGCCAGTAGTGGGGGGGCCCCCGACGCCAAAAACATTCAGTACTTC.

V and J are TRBV4-1 and TRBJ2-7; 7 bases match TRBD1. Germline lookup yields CDR1 MGHRA and CDR2 YSYEKL. With V trimmed by 2 bases and J by 3 bases, 16 bases remained unmatched. This CDR3 contains 18 residues. The CDR3 nucleotides are TGCGCCAGCAGCCAATTTTGGACAGGAATATTTTTTTTCTACGAGCAGTACTTC. Translating it yields CASSQFWTGIFFFYEQYF.

This chain links TRBV11-3 with TRBJ2-5; D remains unclear. The V and J ends lost 3 bases and 2 bases respectively, with 7 bases between them. Germline V lookup: CDR1 SGHNT, CDR2 YENEEA. The CDR3 is made up of 13 amino acids. CDR3 residues: CASSFWGQETQYF. Written as DNA, the CDR3 is TGTGCCAGCAGCTTTTGGGGACAAGAGACCCAGTACTTC.

This chain links TRBV7-9 with TRBJ1-5, with no clear D. V was pared by 1 base and J by 6 bases, with 4 bases between. Germline loops: CDR1 SEHNR, CDR2 FQNEAQ (reference sequence). This CDR3 has 12 amino acids. CDR3 nucleotides: TGTGCCAGCAGCTTAGAGGTTCAGCCCCAGCATTTT. Translation gives CASSLEVQPQHF.

This chain links TRBV19 with TRBJ2-3; no firm D call. Germline V CDR1 and CDR2: LNHDA, SQIVND (reference sequence). Trimming took off 6 bases at V and 6 bases at J, with 10 bases between the two ends. This CDR3 is 12 amino acids long. The CDR3 loop is CASSWVGDTQYF. For the CDR3, the DNA is TGTGCCAGTAGCTGGGTCGGGGATACGCAGTATTTT. Full variable domain (rest looked up from reference TRBV19 and TRBJ2-3): DGGITQSPKYLFRKEGQNVTLSCEQNLNHDAMYWYRQDPGQGLRLIYYSQIVNDFQKGDIAEGYSVSREKKESFPLTVTSAQKNPTAFYLCASSWVGDTQYFGPGTRLTVL.

This chain links TRBV5-1 with TRBJ2-7, with D maybe TRBD1 (7 bases). Germline V CDR1 and CDR2: SGHRS, YFSETQ. There are 15 residues in the CDR3. Trimming shortened V by 4 bases and J by 1 base, and 15 bases separated the two germline ends. The chain's CDR3 is CASSPATGRSYEQYF. In DNA, the CDR3 is TGCGCCAGCAGCCCAGCGACAGGGAGGTCCTACGAGCAGTACTTC.

The chain has TRBV12-5 and TRBJ2-5; TRBD2 matches at 7 bases. The CDR3 has 17 amino acids. CDR1 is LGHNT, CDR2 FRNRAP, per germline. After removal of 7 bases from V and 4 bases from J, the junction contained 18 bases not matched to a gene. In DNA, the CDR3 is TGTGCTAGTGCTGACTCCGGGACTACTTCCCCAGGAGAGACCCAGTACTTC. Protein: CASADSGTTSPGETQYF. The variable domain in full, with the rest retrieved from reference TRBV12-5 and TRBJ2-5, is DARVTQTPRHKVTEMGQEVTMRCQPILGHNTVFWYRQTMMQGLELLAYFRNRAPLDDSGMPKDRFSAEMPDATLATLKIQPSEPRDSAVYFCASADSGTTSPGETQYFGPGTRLLVL.

V and J are TRBV2 and TRBJ1-5; 7 nucleotides match TRBD1. This CDR3 has 14 amino acids. Germline assignment: CDR1 SNHLY and CDR2 FYNNEI. V was pared by 6 bases and J by 3 bases, with 5 bases of the junction left unmatched. CDR3 DNA sequence: TGTGCCAGCAGACCAGGGGGGATCAATCAGCCCCAGCATTTT. Translated: CASRPGGINQPQHF.

This chain uses TRBV19 with TRBJ2-7; 7 bases are shared with TRBD2. Losses at the gene ends were 4 bases for V and 3 bases for J; bases not matched to a gene: 3. CDR1 and CDR2 from the germline V gene are LNHDA and SQIVND (reference sequence). This CDR3 has 13 amino acids. The CDR3: CASSTGEGYEQYF. CDR3 coding DNA: TGTGCCAGTAGTACGGGGGAGGGCTACGAGCAGTACTTC.